This T cell receptor beta chain was identified during a study of Graves' ophthalmopathy and Graves' hyperthyroidism. Study-level findings and limits: Blood also held most thyroid clonotypes expanded above 0.001 frequency.

The CDR3 runs 13 residues. Germline CDR1 is SGDLS and CDR2 is YYNGEE. Having ophthalmopathy, the donors showed moderate-to-severe activity, CAS ≥3 and NOSPECS ≥4, with disease lasting under 3 months. The authors used Ficoll-Paque density gradient centrifugation to separate PBMCs. The input was around 10 ml of fresh peripheral blood. The authors amplified TCR beta CDR3 regions from RNA transcripts. HTBI-primed first-round RT-PCR preceded second-round multiplex PCR. TCRdb re-derived calls from the multiplex PCR reads in MiXCR, one entry per CDR3 protein. This sample has about 40,000 distinct CDR3 sequences, with 52% found just once. To note about this clonotype: Its antigen is still unknown. The junction departs from germline at one end; a sequencing error may be responsible.

Input material: peripheral blood. The clonotype was recovered from an adult man with Graves' ophthalmopathy. This chain joins TRBV9 and TRBJ2-3, with D perhaps matching TRBD1 (5 bases). For the CDR3, the DNA is TGTGCCAGCGGCGTAGCCAACAGGGATACGCAGTATTTT. It yields the protein CASGVANRDTQYF.